Shown below are 21 T cell receptor beta chains from a single sample sequenced in a study of OX40 agonist ivuxolimab in advanced cancers. Clones were sequenced by immunoSEQ multiplex PCR, and TCRdb holds only the in-frame ones, with some missing. The sample has almost 85,000 clones, nearly 95% seen once; the top ten hold about 10%. This specimen was CD4+ or CD8+ T cells sorted from blood, taken in a trial of the OX40 agonist ivuxolimab. The receptors derive from an adult with an advanced solid tumor such as melanoma, head and neck, liver or kidney cancer.

The chain combines TRBV27 with TRBJ2-7; no reliable D call. Deletions cut 2 bases from V and 7 bases from J, with 15 bases between. From germline, CDR1 is MNHEY and CDR2 SMNVEV (reference sequence). CDR3 size: 14 residues. As DNA, the CDR3 is TGTGCCAGCAGTTTAACCCTTTTCGCTACGGAGCAGTACTTC. This codes for CASSLTLFATEQYF.

The V gene is TRBV7-9, the J gene TRBJ2-7; D not certain. The CDR3 extends over 12 amino acids. CDR1 is SEHNR and CDR2 is FQNEAQ in the germline V gene (reference sequence). The V end was cut by 2 bases, the J end by 5 bases, with 7 bases between. The CDR3 protein is CASSLITNEQYF. CDR3 DNA: TGTGCCAGCAGCTTAATAACTAACGAGCAGTACTTC.

The chain carries TRBV19 and TRBJ2-5; TRBD2 matches 10 bases. The trim removed 5 bases at V and 1 base at J, leaving 7 bases unmatched. CDR3 length: 16 amino acids. CDR1 and CDR2 from the germline V gene are LNHDA and SQIVND (reference sequence). The CDR3 sequence: CASSEGLAVLQETQYF. The CDR3, as DNA: TGTGCCAGTAGTGAAGGACTAGCGGTGCTCCAAGAGACCCAGTACTTC.

This chain links TRBV9 with TRBJ1-3; unclear D gene. Germline V CDR1 and CDR2: SGDLS, YYNGEE. The CDR3 spans 17 residues. V was clipped by 0 bases and J by 0 bases, with 13 bases between them. CDR3 in amino acids: CASSVDATPNSGNTIYF. CDR3 nucleotides: TGTGCCAGCAGCGTAGATGCGACACCAAACTCTGGAAACACCATATATTTT.

V usage is TRBV4-1 and J usage is TRBJ2-7, with TRBD2 matching 12 bases. Losses at the gene ends were 4 bases for V and 0 bases for J; bases not matched to a gene: 4. This CDR3 contains 16 residues. In germline, CDR1 is MGHRA, CDR2 YSYEKL. In nucleotides, the CDR3 is TGCGCCAGCAGCCCTAGGACTAGCGGGGTCTCCTACGAGCAGTACTTC. It encodes CASSPRTSGVSYEQYF.

Points on this clone: The same CDR3 also results from other DNA sequences found in this sample. J is TRBJ2-7 and V is TRBV11-2, with TRBD1 matching 10 bases. Trimming took 5 bases from V and 3 from J; bases not matched to a gene: 4. The CDR3 extends over 14 amino acids. CDR1 and CDR2 (germline): SGHAT, FQNNGV. CDR3 DNA: TGTGCCAGCAGCCTGGGACAGGGGAACTACGAGCAGTACTTC. It translates to CASSLGQGNYEQYF.

V is TRBV16 and J is TRBJ2-7; D perhaps matches TRBD2 (5 bases). This CDR3 has 14 residues. The V gene lost 0 bases and the J gene lost 4 bases, with 10 bases spanning the gap. Germline V gives CDR1 KGHSY, CDR2 FQNENV. CDR3 loop: CASSQSRGKYEQYF. DNA for the CDR3: TGTGCCAGCAGCCAATCAAGAGGGAAGTACGAGCAGTACTTC.

This chain connects TRBV28 to TRBJ1-5, with unresolved D. The CDR3 has 15 amino acids. With 8 bases removed from V and 0 bases from J, the gap between germline ends came to 14 bases. Germline lookup yields CDR1 MDHEN and CDR2 SYDVKM. CDR3 residues: CASSVRLFSNQPQHF. The CDR3 DNA sequence: TGTGCCAGCTCCGTCAGGCTTTTTAGCAATCAGCCCCAGCATTTT.

CDR3 sequence (DNA): TGCGCCAGCAGTGAGTCGACAGGGCATAATGAAAAACTGTTTTTT. Amino acid sequence: CASSESTGHNEKLFF. V usage is TRBV10-2 and J usage is TRBJ1-4; the match to TRBD1 covers 7 bases. There are 15 residues in the CDR3. Germline values: CDR1 WSHSY, CDR2 SAAADI. J lost 4 bases, V lost 0 bases, and 2 bases had no gene match.

As concerns this clone: The same CDR3 can be traced to other DNA sequences in this sample. The chain couples TRBV9 to TRBJ1-5, with D tentatively TRBD1 (5 bases). The CDR3 runs 14 residues. Germline V gives CDR1 SGDLS, CDR2 YYNGEE. V lost 2 bases and J 0 bases, leaving 6 bases between the germline ends. CDR3 protein: CASSVGDSNQPQHF. Written as DNA, the CDR3 is TGTGCCAGCAGCGTGGGGGATAGCAATCAGCCCCAGCATTTT.

The CDR3 region is CASRGAGSYEQYF. In nucleotides, the CDR3 is TGTGCCAGCCGAGGGGCAGGGTCCTACGAGCAGTACTTC. The chain is built from TRBV27 and TRBJ2-7; either TRBD1 or TRBD2 may supply D (5 bases each). Germline assignment: CDR1 MNHEY and CDR2 SMNVEV (reference sequence). With 8 bases removed from V and 1 base from J, the gap between germline ends came to 12 bases. CDR3 length: 13 amino acids.

This chain links TRBV15 with TRBJ2-7, with D possibly being TRBD2 (7 bases). The CDR3 runs 15 residues. The germline V and J ends were trimmed by 1 base and 2 bases, with 12 bases remaining between them. Germline V gives CDR1 LNHNV, CDR2 YYDKDF (reference sequence). CDR3 amino acids: CATSRAEGGPYEQYF. Written as DNA, the CDR3 is TGTGCCACCAGCAGAGCGGAGGGGGGGCCCTACGAGCAGTACTTC.

The V and J genes are TRBV27 and TRBJ2-7; 7 bases match TRBD2. The length of the CDR3 is 16 residues. Germline CDR1 is MNHEY and CDR2 is SMNVEV (reference sequence). The junction had 8 bases not matched to a gene; V was cut back by 0 bases and J by 3 bases. The chain's CDR3 is CASSLSGVAGLYEQYF. CDR3 nucleotide sequence: TGTGCCAGCAGTTTATCGGGGGTAGCGGGCCTCTACGAGCAGTACTTC.

This clone was found once. The chain joins TRBV7-6 to TRBJ2-7; 9 positions match TRBD2. In germline, CDR1 is SGHVS, CDR2 FNYEAQ. CDR3 length: 14 residues. Unmatched junction bases numbered 3, after V lost 3 bases and J lost 3 bases. This CDR3 reads CASSFSSGDYEQYF. The DNA of the CDR3 is TGTGCCAGCAGCTTTTCTAGCGGGGACTACGAGCAGTACTTC.

This clone ranks as medium-sized. The chain has TRBV6-6 and TRBJ2-1; 7 nucleotides match TRBD2. CDR1 and CDR2 (germline): MNHNY, SVGAGI (reference sequence). This CDR3 is built from 12 residues. Trimming at V came to 0 bases and at J to 14 bases, leaving 4 bases not matched to a gene. The CDR3 spells CASSYSWEGKFF. CDR3 coding DNA: TGTGCCAGCAGTTACTCGTGGGAGGGGAAGTTCTTC.

The chain has TRBV13 and TRBJ2-1, with 8 bases fitting TRBD2. The CDR3 consists of 16 residues. Trimming removed 4 bases from V and 7 bases from J; junction bases left unmatched: 12. Germline V gene data show CDR1 as PRHDT and CDR2 as FYEKMQ (reference sequence). The CDR3 reads CASSSRTSNVENEQFF. The CDR3 nucleotides are TGTGCCAGCAGCTCCAGGACTAGCAATGTTGAGAATGAGCAGTTCTTC. The variable domain in full, completed from reference TRBV13 and TRBJ2-1, reads AAGVIQSPRHLIKEKRETATLKCYPIPRHDTVYWYQQGPGQDPQFLISFYEKMQSDKGSIPDRFSAQQFSDYHSELNMSSLELGDSALYFCASSSRTSNVENEQFFGPGTRLTVL.

J is TRBJ1-2 and V is TRBV7-9; the D gene is possibly TRBD1 (5 bases). CDR1 is SEHNR and CDR2 is FQNEAQ in the germline V gene (reference sequence). The CDR3 contains 17 residues. The germline V and J ends were trimmed by 1 base and 2 bases, with 17 bases remaining between them. This chain's CDR3 is CASSLVLIGAANYGYTF. In DNA, the CDR3 is TGTGCCAGCAGCTTAGTTCTAATTGGGGCCGCGAACTATGGCTACACCTTC.

By share, this clone ranks as medium-sized. The CDR3, as DNA: TGTGCCAGCAGCTCGGACGTCCCTGAAGCTTTCTTT. It codes for CASSSDVPEAFF. The chain couples TRBV13 to TRBJ1-1; no clear D. V lost 4 bases and J lost 6, with 9 bases in between. CDR1 and CDR2 from the germline V gene are PRHDT and FYEKMQ (reference sequence). The CDR3 runs to 12 residues.

The CDR3 sequence is CASSFPGTPGEQYF. The CDR3, as DNA: TGTGCCAGCAGCTTCCCCGGGACACCGGGCGAGCAGTACTTC. The rearrangement links TRBV5-6 to TRBJ2-7; tentative D call: TRBD1 (6 bases). V lost 2 bases to trimming and J lost 6 bases, with 15 bases between them. The length of the CDR3 is 14 residues. Germline V gene data show CDR1 as SGHDT and CDR2 as YYEEEE.

Regarding this clone: Germline is not matched at one junction end, which may reflect a read error. V gene TRBV7-7 combines with J gene TRBJ2-5; 8 positions match TRBD2. Germline loops: CDR1 SSHAT, CDR2 FNYEAQ (reference sequence). The CDR3 is 14 residues long. The CDR3 nucleotides are TGTGCTAGCAGCCTCACTAGCGGTCAAGAGACCCAGTACTTC. Translation: CASSLTSGQETQYF.

The genes are TRBV27 and TRBJ2-7; D perhaps matches TRBD2 (7 bases). In germline, CDR1 is MNHEY, CDR2 SMNVEV (reference sequence). V shed 5 bases and J shed 2 bases, with 16 bases lying between them. The CDR3 contains 15 residues. CDR3 loop: CASSPMAGGPYEQYF. Written as DNA, the CDR3 is TGTGCCAGCAGTCCGATGGCCGGGGGGCCCTACGAGCAGTACTTC.